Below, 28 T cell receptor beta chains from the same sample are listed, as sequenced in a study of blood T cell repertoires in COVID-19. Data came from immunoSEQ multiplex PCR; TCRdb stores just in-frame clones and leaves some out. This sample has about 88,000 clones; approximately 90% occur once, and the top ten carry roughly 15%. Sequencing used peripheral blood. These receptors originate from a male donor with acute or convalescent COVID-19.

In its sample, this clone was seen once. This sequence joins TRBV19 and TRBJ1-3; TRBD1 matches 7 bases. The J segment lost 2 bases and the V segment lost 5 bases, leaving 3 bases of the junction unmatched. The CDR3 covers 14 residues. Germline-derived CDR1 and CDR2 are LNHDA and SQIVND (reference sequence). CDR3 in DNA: TGTGCCAGTAGTGCAACAGGGGCTGGAAACACCATATATTTT. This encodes CASSATGAGNTIYF.

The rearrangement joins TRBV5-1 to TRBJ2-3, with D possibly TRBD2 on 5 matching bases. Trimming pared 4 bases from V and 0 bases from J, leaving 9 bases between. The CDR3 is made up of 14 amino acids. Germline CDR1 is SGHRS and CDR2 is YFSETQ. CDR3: CASSAGISTDTQYF. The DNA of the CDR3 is TGCGCCAGCAGCGCCGGGATCAGCACAGATACGCAGTATTTT.

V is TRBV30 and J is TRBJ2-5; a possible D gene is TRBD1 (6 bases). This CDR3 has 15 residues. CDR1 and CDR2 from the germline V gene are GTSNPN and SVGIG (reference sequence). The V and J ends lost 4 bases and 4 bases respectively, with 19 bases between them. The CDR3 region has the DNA TGTGCCTGGAATACAGGGAGAGGTAACGGAGAGACCCAGTACTTC. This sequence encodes CAWNTGRGNGETQYF.

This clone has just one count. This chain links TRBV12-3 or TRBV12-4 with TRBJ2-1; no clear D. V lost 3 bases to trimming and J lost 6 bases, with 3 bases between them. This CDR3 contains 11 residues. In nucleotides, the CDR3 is TGTGCCAGCAGTTTCCGCAATGAGCAGTTCTTC. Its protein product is CASSFRNEQFF.

The CDR3 nucleotides read TGTGCCAGCAGCTTAATCCCTAGCACAGATACGCAGTATTTT. This codes for CASSLIPSTDTQYF. This chain joins TRBV11-2 and TRBJ2-3; D not certain. The germline V gene has CDR1 SGHAT and CDR2 FQNNGV. The CDR3 sequence is 14 residues long. Trimming stripped 2 bases from V and 0 bases from J, with 6 bases between.

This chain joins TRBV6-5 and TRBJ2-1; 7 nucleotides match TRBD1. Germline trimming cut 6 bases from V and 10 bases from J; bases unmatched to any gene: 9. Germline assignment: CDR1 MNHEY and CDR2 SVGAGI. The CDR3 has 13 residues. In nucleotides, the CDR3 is TGTGCCAGCAGCCCGGGACAGCCTTGGGAGCAGTTCTTC. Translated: CASSPGQPWEQFF.

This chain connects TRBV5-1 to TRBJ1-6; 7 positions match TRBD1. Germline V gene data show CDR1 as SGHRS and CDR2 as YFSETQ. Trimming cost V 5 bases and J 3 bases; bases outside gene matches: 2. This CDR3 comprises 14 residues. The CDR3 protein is CASSRDSYNSPLHF. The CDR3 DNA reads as TGCGCCAGCAGTCGGGACAGCTATAATTCACCCCTCCACTTT.

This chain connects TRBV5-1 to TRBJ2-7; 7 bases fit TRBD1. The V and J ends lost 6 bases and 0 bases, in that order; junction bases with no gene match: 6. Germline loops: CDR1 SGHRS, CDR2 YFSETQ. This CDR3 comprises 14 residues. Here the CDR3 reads CASKPQGSSYEQYF. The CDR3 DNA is TGCGCCAGCAAACCACAGGGGAGCTCCTACGAGCAGTACTTC.

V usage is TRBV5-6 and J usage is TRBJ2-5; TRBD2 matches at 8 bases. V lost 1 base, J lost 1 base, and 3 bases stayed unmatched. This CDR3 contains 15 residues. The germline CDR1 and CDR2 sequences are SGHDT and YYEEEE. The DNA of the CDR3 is TGTGCCAGCAGCTTGTACGGGGGGGCCCAAGAGACCCAGTACTTC. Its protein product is CASSLYGGAQETQYF.

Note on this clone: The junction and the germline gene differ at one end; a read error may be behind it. The CDR3 nucleotides read TGTGCCAGCAGTCACTCACCGAGGGATAATTCACCCCTCCACTTT. Amino acid sequence: CASSHSPRDNSPLHF. The chain carries TRBV6-2 or TRBV6-3 and TRBJ1-6; D is unresolved. There are 15 residues in the CDR3. CDR1 MNHEY and CDR2 SVGEGT come from the germline V gene.

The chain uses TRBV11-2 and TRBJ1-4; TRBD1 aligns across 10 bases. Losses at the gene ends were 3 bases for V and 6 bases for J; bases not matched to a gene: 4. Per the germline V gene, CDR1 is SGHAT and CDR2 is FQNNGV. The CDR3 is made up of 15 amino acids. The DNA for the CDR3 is TGTGCCAGCAGCTTCGGGACAGGGGAGCATGAAAAACTGTTTTTT. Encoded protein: CASSFGTGEHEKLFF.

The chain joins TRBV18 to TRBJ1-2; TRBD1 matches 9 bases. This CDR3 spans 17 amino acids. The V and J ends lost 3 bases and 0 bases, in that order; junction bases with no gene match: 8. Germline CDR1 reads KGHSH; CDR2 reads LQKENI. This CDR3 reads CASSPMWTGETNYGYTF. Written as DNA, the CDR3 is TGTGCCAGCTCACCGATGTGGACAGGGGAAACTAACTATGGCTACACCTTC.

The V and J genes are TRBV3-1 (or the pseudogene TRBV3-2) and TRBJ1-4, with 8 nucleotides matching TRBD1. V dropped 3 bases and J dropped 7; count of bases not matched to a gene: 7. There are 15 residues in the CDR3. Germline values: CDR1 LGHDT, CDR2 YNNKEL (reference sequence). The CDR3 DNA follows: TGTGCCAGCAGCCAGCTCACAGGGGGGGGTGAAAAACTGTTTTTT. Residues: CASSQLTGGGEKLFF.

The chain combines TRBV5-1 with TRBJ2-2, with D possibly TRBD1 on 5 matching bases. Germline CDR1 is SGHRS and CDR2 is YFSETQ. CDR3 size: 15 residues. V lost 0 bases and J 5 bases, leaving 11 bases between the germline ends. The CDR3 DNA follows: TGCGCCAGCAGCTTGGAGGCCAGGGATACCGGGGAGCTGTTTTTT. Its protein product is CASSLEARDTGELFF.

CDR3 nucleotides: TGTGCCAGCAGCTTAGCGGTAGGGCGCGGGTACGAGCAGTACTTC. Residues: CASSLAVGRGYEQYF. The gene calls are TRBV7-2 and TRBJ2-7; perhaps TRBD2 as D (5 bases). The CDR3 runs 15 residues. Germline V gene lookup returns CDR1 SGHTA and CDR2 FQGNSA. V was trimmed by 0 bases and J by 4 bases, leaving 13 bases between them.

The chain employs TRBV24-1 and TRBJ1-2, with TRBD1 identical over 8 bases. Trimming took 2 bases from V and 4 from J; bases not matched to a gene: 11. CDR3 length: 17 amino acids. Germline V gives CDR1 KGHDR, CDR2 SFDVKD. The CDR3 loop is CATSDSHGQGAPYGYTF. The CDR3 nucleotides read TGTGCCACCAGTGATTCTCACGGACAGGGAGCTCCCTATGGCTACACCTTC.

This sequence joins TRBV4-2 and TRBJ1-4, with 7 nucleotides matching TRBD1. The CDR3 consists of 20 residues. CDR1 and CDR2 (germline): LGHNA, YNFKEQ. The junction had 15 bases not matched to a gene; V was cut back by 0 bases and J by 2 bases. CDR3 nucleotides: TGTGCCAGCAGCCAAGATAGTTATACAGGGGCGTTTGGGACTAATGAAAAACTGTTTTTT. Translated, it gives CASSQDSYTGAFGTNEKLFF.

The CDR3 region has the DNA TGTGCCTGGAGCGGGACAGACTCTGGAAACACCATATATTTT. Translation gives CAWSGTDSGNTIYF. V gene TRBV30 combines with J gene TRBJ1-3; 7 bases are shared with TRBD1. CDR1 GTSNPN and CDR2 SVGIG come from the germline V gene (reference sequence). V was pared by 3 bases and J by 0 bases, with 2 bases of the junction left unmatched. The CDR3 runs 14 residues.

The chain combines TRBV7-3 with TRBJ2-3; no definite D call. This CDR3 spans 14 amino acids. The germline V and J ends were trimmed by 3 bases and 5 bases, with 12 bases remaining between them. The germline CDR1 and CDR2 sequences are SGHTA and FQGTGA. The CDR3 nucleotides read TGTGCCAGCAGCTTTCCCGCGGAAGGAGATACGCAGTATTTT. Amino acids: CASSFPAEGDTQYF.

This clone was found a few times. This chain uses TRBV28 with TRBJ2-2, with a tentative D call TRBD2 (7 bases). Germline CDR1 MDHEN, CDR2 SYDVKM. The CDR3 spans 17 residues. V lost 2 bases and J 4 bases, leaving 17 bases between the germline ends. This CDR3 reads CASSLPSGGASTGELFF. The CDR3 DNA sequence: TGTGCCAGCAGTTTACCCTCGGGGGGCGCCAGCACCGGGGAGCTGTTTTTT. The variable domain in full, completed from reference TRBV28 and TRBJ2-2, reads DVKVTQSSRYLVKRTGEKVFLECVQDMDHENMFWYRQDPGLGLRLIYFSYDVKMKEKGDIPEGYSVSREKKERFSLILESASTNQTSMYLCASSLPSGGASTGELFFGEGSRLTVL.

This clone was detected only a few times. The CDR3 sequence is CASSRSGNQPQHF. The CDR3, as DNA: TGTGCCAGCAGCAGGAGCGGAAATCAGCCCCAGCATTTT. This chain joins TRBV28 and TRBJ1-5; D call uncertain. Germline CDR1 and CDR2: MDHEN and SYDVKM. V dropped 6 bases and J dropped 4 bases, with 10 bases sitting between them. The CDR3 extends over 13 amino acids.

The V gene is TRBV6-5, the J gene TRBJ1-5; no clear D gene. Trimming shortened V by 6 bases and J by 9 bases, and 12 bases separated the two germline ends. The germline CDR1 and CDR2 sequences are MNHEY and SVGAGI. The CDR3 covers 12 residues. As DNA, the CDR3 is TGTGCCAGCAGCGACGGCGGGCGGCCCCAGCATTTT. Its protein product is CASSDGGRPQHF.

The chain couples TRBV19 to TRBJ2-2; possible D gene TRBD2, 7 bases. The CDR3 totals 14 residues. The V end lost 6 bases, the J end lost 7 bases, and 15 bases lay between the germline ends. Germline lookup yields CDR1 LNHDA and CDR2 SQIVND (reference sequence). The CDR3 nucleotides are TGTGCCAGTAGGTACAGGGAGGGTGGCGGGGAGCTGTTTTTT. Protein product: CASRYREGGGELFF.

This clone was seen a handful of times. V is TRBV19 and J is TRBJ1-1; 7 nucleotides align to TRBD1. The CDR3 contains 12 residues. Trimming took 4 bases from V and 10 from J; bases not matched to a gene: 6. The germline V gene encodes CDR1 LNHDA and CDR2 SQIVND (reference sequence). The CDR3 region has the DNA TGTGCCAGTAGTACCCGGAGACAGGGAGCTTTCTTT. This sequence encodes CASSTRRQGAFF.

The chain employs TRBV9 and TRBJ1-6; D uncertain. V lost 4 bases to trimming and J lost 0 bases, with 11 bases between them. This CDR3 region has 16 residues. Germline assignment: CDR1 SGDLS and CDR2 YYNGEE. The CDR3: CASSPKQSSYNSPLHF. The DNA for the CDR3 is TGTGCCAGCAGCCCTAAACAGAGCTCCTATAATTCACCCCTCCACTTT.

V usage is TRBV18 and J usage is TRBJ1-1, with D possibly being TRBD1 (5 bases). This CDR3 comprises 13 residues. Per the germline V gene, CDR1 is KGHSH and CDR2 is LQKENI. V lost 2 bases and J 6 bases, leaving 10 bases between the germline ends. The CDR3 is CASSPGTAPEAFF. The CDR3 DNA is TGTGCCAGCTCACCAGGGACTGCCCCTGAAGCTTTCTTT.

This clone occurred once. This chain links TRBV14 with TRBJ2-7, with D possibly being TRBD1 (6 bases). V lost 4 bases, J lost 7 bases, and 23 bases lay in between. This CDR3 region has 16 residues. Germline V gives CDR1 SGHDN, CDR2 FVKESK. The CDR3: CASSRRLPGTKIEQYF. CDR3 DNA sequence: TGTGCCAGCAGCCGAAGGCTGCCGGGGACAAAAATAGAGCAGTACTTC.

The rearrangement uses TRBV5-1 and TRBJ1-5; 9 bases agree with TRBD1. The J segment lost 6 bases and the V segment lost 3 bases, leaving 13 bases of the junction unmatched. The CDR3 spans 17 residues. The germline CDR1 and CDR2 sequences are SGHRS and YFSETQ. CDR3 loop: CASSYRDRVGISQPQHF. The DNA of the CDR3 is TGCGCCAGCAGCTACAGGGACAGGGTGGGGATAAGTCAGCCCCAGCATTTT.